The rows below give T cell receptor beta chains drawn from one sample of a study of cytomegalovirus exposure and HLA in healthy donors. Libraries were prepared by immunoSEQ multiplex PCR; TCRdb keeps only in-frame clonotypes and omits some of them. The table shows about 140,000 clones, with approximately 75% occurring only once. The sequenced sample was PBMCs. These receptors originate from a male donor in good health and CMV-seronegative. CDR3s include the opening cysteine and the closing phenylalanine or tryptophan.

length: 13; V: TRBV7-3; CDR3: CASSQVGGDTQYF
length: 14; V: TRBV5-6; CDR3: CASSLFSYNYGYTF
length: 15; V: TRBV7-9; CDR3: CASSLRTGRIEKLFF
length: 17; V: TRBV7-2; CDR3: CASSRDLAGGLGNEQFF
length: 16; V: TRBV29-1; CDR3: CSVEWSIAGPTDTQYF
length: 14; V: TRBV11-2; CDR3: CASSFGPGGGELFF
length: 16; V: TRBV7-2; CDR3: CASSSPRTGRFETQYF
length: 16; V: TRBV4-3; CDR3: CASSQELGQNTDTQYF
length: 16; V: TRBV4-1; CDR3: CASSQDSSRGPYGYTF
length: 12; V: TRBV13; CDR3: CASSLELRTTFF
length: 18; V: TRBV11-2; CDR3: CASSSPGGQGNPHNEQFF
length: 15; V: TRBV9; CDR3: CASSLGDRLNQPQHF
length: 16; V: TRBV5-8; CDR3: CASSLGSPPPGNEQFF
length: 17; V: TRBV9; CDR3: CASSRSGGPLGTGELFF
length: 14; V: TRBV6-6; CDR3: CASSYSRSYNEQFF
length: 15; V: TRBV6-6; CDR3: CASSSDRGTGETQYF
length: 11; V: TRBV4-3; CDR3: CASSQYGELFF
length: 11; V: TRBV29-1; CDR3: CSVGQEYGYTF
length: 14; V: TRBV4-2; CDR3: CASSQQGSKTEAFF
length: 17; V: TRBV4-1; CDR3: CASSQDNLAGSLDTQYF
length: 13; V: TRBV5-1; CDR3: CASSLVVNTEAFF
length: 15; V: TRBV14; CDR3: CASSPFGGADNEQFF
length: 15; V: TRBV5-6; CDR3: CASSPPAEPQETQYF
length: 15; V: TRBV10-3; CDR3: CAISEGQGATGELFF
length: 15; V: TRBV7-2; CDR3: CASSLSGRGNQPQHF
length: 16; V: TRBV4-1; CDR3: CASSQEGSGGSDEQFF
length: 13; V: TRBV6-4; CDR3: CASSEQGLEGYTF
length: 16; V: TRBV7-2; CDR3: CASSNLAAANTGELFF